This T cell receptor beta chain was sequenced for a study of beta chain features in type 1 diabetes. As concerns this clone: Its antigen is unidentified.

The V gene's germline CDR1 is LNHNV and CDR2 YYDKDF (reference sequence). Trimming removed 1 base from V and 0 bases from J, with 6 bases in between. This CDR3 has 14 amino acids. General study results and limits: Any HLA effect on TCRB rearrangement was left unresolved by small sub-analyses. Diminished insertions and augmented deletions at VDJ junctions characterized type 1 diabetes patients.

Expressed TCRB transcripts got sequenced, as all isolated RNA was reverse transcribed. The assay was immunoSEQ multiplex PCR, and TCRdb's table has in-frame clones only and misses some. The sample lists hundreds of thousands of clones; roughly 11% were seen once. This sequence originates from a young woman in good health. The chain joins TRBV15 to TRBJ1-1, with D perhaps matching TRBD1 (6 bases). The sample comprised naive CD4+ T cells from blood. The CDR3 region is CATSRAGVNTEAFF. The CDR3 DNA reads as TGTGCCACCAGCAGAGCAGGGGTGAACACTGAAGCTTTCTTT.